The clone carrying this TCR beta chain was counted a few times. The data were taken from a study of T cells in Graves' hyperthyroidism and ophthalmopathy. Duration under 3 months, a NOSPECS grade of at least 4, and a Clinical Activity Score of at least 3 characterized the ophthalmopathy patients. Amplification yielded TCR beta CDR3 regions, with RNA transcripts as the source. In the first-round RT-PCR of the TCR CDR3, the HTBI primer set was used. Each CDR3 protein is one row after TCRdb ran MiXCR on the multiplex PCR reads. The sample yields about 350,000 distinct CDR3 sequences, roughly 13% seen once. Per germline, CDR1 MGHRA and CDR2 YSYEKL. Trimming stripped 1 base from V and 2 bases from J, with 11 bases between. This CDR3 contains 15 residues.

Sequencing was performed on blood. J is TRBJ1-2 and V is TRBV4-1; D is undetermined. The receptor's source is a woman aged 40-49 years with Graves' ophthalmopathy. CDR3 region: CASSQVHTENYGYTF. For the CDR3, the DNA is TGCGCCAGCAGCCAAGTCCATACAGAGAACTATGGCTACACCTTC.